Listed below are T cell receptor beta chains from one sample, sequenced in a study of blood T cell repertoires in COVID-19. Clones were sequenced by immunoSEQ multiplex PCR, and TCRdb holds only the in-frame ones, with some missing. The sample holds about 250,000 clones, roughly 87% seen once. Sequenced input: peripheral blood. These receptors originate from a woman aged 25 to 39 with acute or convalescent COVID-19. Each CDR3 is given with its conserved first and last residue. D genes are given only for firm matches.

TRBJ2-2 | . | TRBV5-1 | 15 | CASSLGGANTGELFF
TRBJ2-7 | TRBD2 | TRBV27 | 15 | CASSLLAGAFYEQYF
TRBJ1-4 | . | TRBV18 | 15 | CASSLTGEPREKLFF
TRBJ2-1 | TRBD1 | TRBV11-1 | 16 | CASSLADRGLSNEQFF
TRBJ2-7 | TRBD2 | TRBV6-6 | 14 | CASDRAGGPFGQYF
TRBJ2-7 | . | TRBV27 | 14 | CASSLSHGSYEQYF
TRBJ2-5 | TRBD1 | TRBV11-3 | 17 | CASSLKGTGPSQETQYF
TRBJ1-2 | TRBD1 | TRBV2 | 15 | CASRNRTGTLYGYTF
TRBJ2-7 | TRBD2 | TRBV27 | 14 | CASSPRVSGYEQYF
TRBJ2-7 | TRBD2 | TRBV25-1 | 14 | CASSVGLAGYEQYF
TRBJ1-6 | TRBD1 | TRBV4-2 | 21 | CASSQVGRTKGQFLENSPLHF
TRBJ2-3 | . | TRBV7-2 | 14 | CASSPSRRTDTQYF
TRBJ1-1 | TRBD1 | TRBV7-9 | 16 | CASSSRGQIKNTEAFF
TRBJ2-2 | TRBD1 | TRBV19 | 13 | CASHRGRTGELFF
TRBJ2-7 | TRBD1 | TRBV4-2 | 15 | CASSNRQGQSYEQYF
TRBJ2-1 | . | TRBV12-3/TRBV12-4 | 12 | CASSTRDNEQFF
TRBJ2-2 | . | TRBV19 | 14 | CASIGTSKTGELFF
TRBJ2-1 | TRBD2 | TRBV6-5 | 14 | CASSPPGLAYEQFF
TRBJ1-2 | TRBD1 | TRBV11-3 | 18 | CASSSESGTGGRGYGYTF
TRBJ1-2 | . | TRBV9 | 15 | CASSPNAGNNYGYTF
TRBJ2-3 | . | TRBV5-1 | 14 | CASSSQGSTDTQYF
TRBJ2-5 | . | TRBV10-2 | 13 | CASSEISWETQYF
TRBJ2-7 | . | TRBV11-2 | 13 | CASSSQGTYEQYF
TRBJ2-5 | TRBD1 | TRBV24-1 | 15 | CATSDLLGDRETQYF
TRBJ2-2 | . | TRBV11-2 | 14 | CASSFSQATGELFF
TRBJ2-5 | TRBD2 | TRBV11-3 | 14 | CASGLAGGRETQYF
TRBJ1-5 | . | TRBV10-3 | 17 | CAISESSGTSVEQPQHF
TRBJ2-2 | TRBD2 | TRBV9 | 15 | CASSGFSGPTGELFF
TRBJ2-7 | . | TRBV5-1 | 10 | CASLNYEQYF
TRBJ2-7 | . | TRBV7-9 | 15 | CASSWRDSYPYEQYF
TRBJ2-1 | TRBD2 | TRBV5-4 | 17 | CASSLGGGAGAYNEQFF
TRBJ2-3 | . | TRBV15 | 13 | CATRDFGADTQYF
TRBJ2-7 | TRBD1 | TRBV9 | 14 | CASSFGDRGREQYF
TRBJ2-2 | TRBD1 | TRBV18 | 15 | CASSPAKGASGELFF
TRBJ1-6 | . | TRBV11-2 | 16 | CASSPARVLYNSPLHF
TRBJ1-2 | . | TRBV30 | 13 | CAWSDSRGYGYTF
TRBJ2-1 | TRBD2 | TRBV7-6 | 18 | CASSLEVPSGRAYNEQFF
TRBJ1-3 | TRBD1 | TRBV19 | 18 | CASSLSGTGIRSGNTIYF
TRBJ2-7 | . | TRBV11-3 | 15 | CASSWRDWSSYEQYF
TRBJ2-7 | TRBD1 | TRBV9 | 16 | CASSEGWGQGTYEQYF